What follows are 18 T cell receptor beta chains derived from one specimen sequenced in a study of T cells after yellow fever vaccination. Via MiXCR, TCRdb re-called the 5' RACE reads, giving one row per CDR3 protein. The table shows approximately 250,000 distinct CDR3 sequences, with roughly 6.3% occurring only once. This material consisted of CD4+ T cells sorted from PBMCs, taken on the day of the yellow fever booster vaccination. These receptors originate from a man aged 25 to 40 who received the YFV17D yellow fever vaccine.

This clonotype occurred many times. The CDR3 here is CASSQASGSTTDTQYF. The CDR3 DNA follows: TGCGCCAGCAGCCAAGCGAGCGGGAGTACGACAGATACGCAGTATTTT. The rearrangement joins TRBV4-3 to TRBJ2-3; 8 nucleotides align to TRBD2. The CDR3 is 16 amino acids. V dropped 1 base and J dropped 3; count of bases not matched to a gene: 6. The V gene's germline CDR1 is LGHNA and CDR2 YSLEER.

Many counts were recorded for this clonotype. This chain uses TRBV5-1 with TRBJ2-4, with 7 bases lining up with TRBD2. Germline V CDR1 and CDR2: SGHRS, YFSETQ. There are 13 residues in the CDR3. The ends lost 4 bases at V and 8 bases at J; junction bases unmatched: 6. DNA of the CDR3: TGCGCCAGCAGCCTTCGGGGGGAAGACATTCAGTACTTC. Its protein is CASSLRGEDIQYF.

The chain carries TRBV7-2 and TRBJ2-3; unclear D gene. Trimming cost V 3 bases and J 3 bases, with 7 bases left between them. This CDR3 is built from 13 residues. From germline, CDR1 is SGHTA and CDR2 FQGNSA. CDR3 coding DNA: TGTGCCAGCAGCTTTCCCAAAACAGATACGCAGTATTTT. It is translated as CASSFPKTDTQYF.

This clonotype was observed a handful of times. V usage is TRBV20-1 and J usage is TRBJ2-1, with 8 nucleotides matching TRBD2. The CDR3 is made up of 17 amino acids. V was clipped by 3 bases and J by 8 bases; unmatched bases: 18. The germline V gene encodes CDR1 DFQATT and CDR2 SNEGSKA (reference sequence). Here the CDR3 reads CSASLVSMAGGWDEQFF. The CDR3 DNA reads as TGCAGTGCTAGCTTAGTCAGCATGGCGGGAGGTTGGGATGAGCAGTTCTTC.

The V and J genes are TRBV3-1 and TRBJ1-1, with D unclear. Trimming shortened V by 4 bases and J by 1 base, and 10 bases separated the two germline ends. Germline V gene sequence: CDR1 LGHDT, CDR2 YNNKEL (reference sequence). The CDR3 has 14 amino acids. The CDR3 DNA reads as TGTGCCAGCAGCCCTAAGTGGGAGAACACTGAAGCTTTCTTT. Translating it yields CASSPKWENTEAFF.

This clonotype was counted ten times or more. The CDR3 coding sequence is TGTGCCAGCAGTCCTATTAGGGATACGCAGTATTTT. Residues: CASSPIRDTQYF. The chain has TRBV12-3 or TRBV12-4 and TRBJ2-3; D gene uncertain. The CDR3 spans 12 residues. V was pared by 5 bases and J by 6 bases, with 9 bases between.

The V gene is TRBV19, the J gene TRBJ1-2, with a weak D call TRBD1 (5 bases). The germline V gene encodes CDR1 LNHDA and CDR2 SQIVND (reference sequence). The CDR3 loop spans 14 amino acids. With 5 bases removed from V and 2 bases from J, the gap between germline ends came to 12 bases. The CDR3 sequence: CASSQGTGNYGYTF. The CDR3 nucleotides are TGTGCCAGTAGTCAAGGGACGGGAAACTATGGCTACACCTTC.

The rearrangement uses TRBV24-1 and TRBJ1-5; no reliable D call. The CDR3 has 12 residues. Germline values: CDR1 KGHDR, CDR2 SFDVKD. V was pared by 4 bases and J by 9 bases, with 9 bases between. This chain's CDR3 is CATSDGERPQHF. CDR3 in DNA: TGTGCCACCAGTGACGGTGAAAGGCCCCAGCATTTT.

This clonotype was seen ten or more times. V is TRBV7-9 and J is TRBJ2-3, with a weak D call TRBD2 (6 bases). CDR3 size: 14 residues. The germline V and J ends were trimmed by 2 bases and 4 bases, with 10 bases remaining between them. Germline loops: CDR1 SEHNR, CDR2 FQNEAQ (reference sequence). The CDR3 region has the DNA TGTGCCAGCAGCTTACGACTAGGGCCAGATACGCAGTATTTT. It translates to CASSLRLGPDTQYF.

This clonotype was seen only a few times. This chain uses TRBV10-3 with TRBJ2-1; TRBD2 agrees at 8 bases. This CDR3 comprises 15 residues. Trimming removed 6 bases from V and 8 bases from J; junction bases left unmatched: 12. The germline gives CDR1 ENHRY, CDR2 SYGVKD. The CDR3 sequence is CAIRPTGTRVDEQFF. The CDR3 DNA sequence: TGTGCCATCAGACCTACCGGGACTAGGGTGGATGAGCAGTTCTTC.

The rearrangement joins TRBV28 to TRBJ2-6; D may be TRBD1 (6 bases). CDR1 is MDHEN, CDR2 SYDVKM, per germline. Trimming stripped 7 bases from V and 0 bases from J, with 16 bases between. The CDR3 spans 17 residues. As DNA, the CDR3 is TGTGCCAGCATCCAAGGGCTAGGGGGCTCTGGGGCCAACGTCCTGACTTTC. This codes for CASIQGLGGSGANVLTF.

In its sample, this clonotype was seen a few times. J is TRBJ1-3 and V is TRBV7-2; TRBD1 is a possible D gene (5 bases). Trimming took 1 base from V and 4 from J, leaving 11 bases between them. Germline CDR1 is SGHTA and CDR2 is FQGNSA. This CDR3 region has 15 residues. The DNA for the CDR3 is TGTGCCAGCAGCTTAGATCCAGGGATCGGAAACACCATATATTTT. Translating it yields CASSLDPGIGNTIYF. The whole variable domain, filled in from reference TRBV7-2 and TRBJ1-3, reads GAGVSQSPSNKVTEKGKDVELRCDPISGHTALYWYRQSLGQGLEFLIYFQGNSAPDKSGLPSDRFSAERTGGSVSTLTIQRTQQEDSAVYLCASSLDPGIGNTIYFGEGSWLTVV.

This clonotype was picked up many times. The J gene is TRBJ2-1, the V gene TRBV5-1; 8 positions match TRBD1. This CDR3 spans 14 amino acids. Germline V gene sequence: CDR1 SGHRS, CDR2 YFSETQ. The trim removed 4 bases at V and 4 bases at J, leaving 4 bases unmatched. The CDR3 loop reads CASSRQGTYNEQFF. The CDR3 DNA sequence: TGCGCCAGCAGCCGACAGGGGACTTACAATGAGCAGTTCTTC.

The sample holds many counts of this clonotype. The chain has TRBV7-6 and TRBJ2-3; D is ambiguous. The ends were cut back, 5 bases at V and 2 bases at J, with 11 bases in the middle. Per the germline V gene, CDR1 is SGHVS and CDR2 is FNYEAQ. The CDR3 is 14 residues long. The CDR3 DNA reads as TGTGCCAGCAGCACCCCTCGTCTCACAGATACGCAGTATTTT. Translating gives CASSTPRLTDTQYF. Full variable domain (outside the CDR3, taken from reference TRBV7-6 and TRBJ2-3): GAGVSQSPRYKVTKRGQDVALRCDPISGHVSLYWYRQALGQGPEFLTYFNYEAQQDKSGLPNDRFSAERPEGSISTLTIQRTEQRDSAMYRCASSTPRLTDTQYFGPGTRLTVL.

This CDR3 is CASSLLATAVVRLIDTQYF. The CDR3 DNA sequence: TGTGCCAGCAGCTTATTGGCGACTGCGGTAGTTCGGTTAATAGATACGCAGTATTTT. The chain couples TRBV7-8 to TRBJ2-3; no firm D call. The V end lost 2 bases, the J end lost 5 bases, and 26 bases lay between the germline ends. The CDR3 length is 19 residues. Germline CDR1 SGHVS, CDR2 FQNEAQ.

This clonotype has just a few counts. The V call is TRBV7-2, the J call TRBJ1-6; D not certain. CDR1 is SGHTA, CDR2 FQGNSA, per germline. The CDR3 has 17 residues. The V end lost 0 bases, the J end lost 5 bases, and 14 bases lay between the germline ends. CDR3 coding DNA: TGTGCCAGCAGCTTAGCCTCGAGCGGTCACAATAATTCACCCCTCCACTTT. It specifies CASSLASSGHNNSPLHF.

This clonotype has a handful of counts. This sequence joins TRBV5-6 and TRBJ2-7; 10 bases map to TRBD2. The CDR3 has 15 amino acids. V shed 4 bases, J shed 1 base, and the junction held 5 bases outside the gene matches. Germline CDR1 reads SGHDT; CDR2 reads YYEEEE. CDR3 region: CASSEPTSGSYEQYF. CDR3 nucleotide sequence: TGTGCCAGCAGCGAACCGACTAGCGGGTCCTACGAGCAGTACTTC.

The chain couples TRBV7-3 to TRBJ1-1, with 7 bases matching TRBD1. This CDR3 has 15 residues. The trim removed 2 bases at V and 5 bases at J, leaving 8 bases unmatched. Germline CDR1 SGHTA, CDR2 FQGTGA. The CDR3: CASSLEGGAGTEAFF. CDR3 nucleotide sequence: TGTGCCAGCAGCTTAGAAGGGGGCGCCGGGACTGAAGCTTTCTTT. The whole variable domain, filled in from reference TRBV7-3 and TRBJ1-1, reads GAGVSQTPSNKVTEKGKYVELRCDPISGHTALYWYRQSLGQGPEFLIYFQGTGAADDSGLPNDRFFAVRPEGSVSTLKIQRTERGDSAVYLCASSLEGGAGTEAFFGQGTRLTVV.